A selection of T cell receptor beta chains follows, all from one sample in a study of beta chain features in type 1 diabetes. Libraries were prepared by immunoSEQ multiplex PCR; TCRdb keeps only in-frame clonotypes and omits some of them. The profile shows more than 300,000 clones, around 15% of them singletons. Sample: naive CD4+ T cells from blood. These receptor sequences come from a woman aged 18-30 years in good health. CDR3s include the opening cysteine and the closing phenylalanine or tryptophan. A D gene is named only where the DNA matches it firmly. Size tells how often a clone was seen (once, few, many) or the class of an expanded clone, and some rows leave it out.

j_gene	abundance	d_gene	v_gene	CDR3aa	CDR3nt
TRBJ2-7	-	-	TRBV6-6	CASSYSTPGGGNEQYF	TGTGCCAGCAGTTACTCAACACCTGGGGGAGGTAACGAGCAGTACTTC
TRBJ1-5	-	-	TRBV28	CASSFIFLWGRTSNQPQHF	TGTGCCAGCAGTTTTATTTTCCTATGGGGCAGGACGAGCAATCAGCCCCAGCATTTT
TRBJ2-7	-	-	TRBV10-3	CAISESSEQYF	TGTGCCATCAGTGAGTCGAGCGAGCAGTACTTC
TRBJ2-1	few	TRBD2	TRBV15	CATSRGGYGRGDEQFF	TGTGCCACCAGCAGAGGAGGGTACGGGAGGGGTGATGAGCAGTTCTTC
TRBJ1-1	-	-	TRBV2	CASQSRQSNTEAFF	TGTGCCAGCCAGTCGAGACAGTCGAACACTGAAGCTTTCTTT
TRBJ2-7	-	-	TRBV28	CASSSVRRYEQYF	TGTGCCAGCAGTTCGGTGAGGAGGTACGAGCAGTACTTC
TRBJ1-5	-	-	TRBV18	CASSPQFDQPQHF	TGTGCCAGCTCACCACAATTCGATCAGCCCCAGCATTTT
TRBJ1-2	few	-	TRBV30	CAWSSTGGGYTF	TGTGCCTGGAGTTCGACAGGAGGTGGCTACACCTTC
TRBJ2-3	-	TRBD2	TRBV30	CAWSVAGGRADTQYF	TGTGCCTGGAGTGTAGCGGGAGGGCGGGCAGATACGCAGTATTTT
TRBJ2-5	-	-	TRBV29-1	CSVEEVGLYRETQYF	TGCAGCGTTGAAGAGGTCGGACTCTACCGGGAGACCCAGTACTTC
TRBJ2-3	few	-	TRBV28	CASAGFTDTQYF	TGTGCCTCCGCGGGTTTCACAGATACGCAGTATTTT
TRBJ2-5	few	TRBD1	TRBV5-4	CASSVGQSQETQYF	TGTGCCAGCAGCGTGGGACAGTCTCAAGAGACCCAGTACTTC
TRBJ1-4	few	-	TRBV5-1	CASSLVSGGRGEKLFF	TGCGCCAGCAGCTTGGTCTCCGGGGGGCGAGGTGAAAAACTGTTTTTT
TRBJ1-3	-	TRBD1	TRBV19	CASGTGRSGNTIYF	TGTGCCAGCGGGACAGGTCGCTCTGGAAACACCATATATTTT
TRBJ2-2	few	TRBD2	TRBV28	CASSLSLAGEGTGELFF	TGTGCCAGCAGCCTCTCGTTGGCGGGAGAGGGCACCGGGGAGCTGTTTTTT